Shown below are 8 T cell receptor beta chains from a single sample sequenced in a study of memory B cells and T cells in multiple sclerosis. Clones were read by immunoSEQ multiplex PCR, and TCRdb kept only the in-frame ones, dropping some. The sample records about 14,000 clones, 69% being singletons. The sequenced sample was memory (CD45RO+) CD4+ T cells from blood. These receptors were obtained from a human donor with multiple sclerosis.

This sequence joins TRBV11-2 and TRBJ2-5; 8 nucleotides line up with TRBD1. The trim removed 1 base at V and 5 bases at J, leaving 0 bases unmatched. This CDR3 comprises 13 residues. From germline, CDR1 is SGHAT and CDR2 FQNNGV. The CDR3 DNA reads as TGTGCCAGCAGCTTAGGACAGGGGGAGACCCAGTACTTC. It codes for CASSLGQGETQYF.

The genes are TRBV15 and TRBJ2-7; no reliable D call. The CDR3 extends over 15 amino acids. The V gene's germline CDR1 is LNHNV and CDR2 YYDKDF (reference sequence). V gave up 1 base and J gave up 2 bases, with 12 bases separating them. CDR3 amino acids: CATSRVGTAAYEQYF. The CDR3 DNA reads as TGTGCCACCAGCAGAGTAGGCACAGCAGCCTACGAGCAGTACTTC.

The chain is built from TRBV11-2 and TRBJ2-5, with TRBD1 as a possible D gene (6 bases). This CDR3 is 14 amino acids long. Germline assignment: CDR1 SGHAT and CDR2 FQNNGV. The germline V and J ends were trimmed by 5 bases and 2 bases, with 12 bases remaining between them. CDR3 protein: CASSIRQAQETQYF. CDR3 nucleotides: TGTGCCAGCAGCATTCGACAGGCGCAAGAGACCCAGTACTTC. Complete variable domain (other parts from reference TRBV11-2 and TRBJ2-5): EAGVAQSPRYKIIEKRQSVAFWCNPISGHATLYWYQQILGQGPKLLIQFQNNGVVDDSQLPKDRFSAERLKGVDSTLKIQPAKLEDSAVYLCASSIRQAQETQYFGPGTRLLVL.

The chain has TRBV28 and TRBJ1-5; 9 nucleotides align to TRBD1. The CDR3 is made up of 14 amino acids. Germline trimming cut 6 bases from V and 6 bases from J; bases unmatched to any gene: 6. Germline V gives CDR1 MDHEN, CDR2 SYDVKM. The CDR3 reads CASSRTGAGQPQHF. The CDR3 region has the DNA TGTGCCAGCAGCCGGACAGGGGCAGGTCAGCCCCAGCATTTT.

The chain carries TRBV9 and TRBJ2-3; D might be TRBD1 (7 bases). The germline V gene has CDR1 SGDLS and CDR2 YYNGEE. The CDR3 spans 13 residues. The ends were cut back, 5 bases at V and 5 bases at J, with 12 bases in the middle. For the CDR3, the DNA is TGTGCCAGCAGTCGACAGGGAGGAGATACGCAGTATTTT. Residues: CASSRQGGDTQYF.

The chain is built from TRBV5-6 and TRBJ2-7, with D unclear. The ends were cut back, 2 bases at V and 0 bases at J, with 9 bases in the middle. Per germline, CDR1 SGHDT and CDR2 YYEEEE. This CDR3 comprises 14 residues. The DNA for the CDR3 is TGTGCCAGCAGCTTCCCGACTTACTCCTACGAGCAGTACTTC. Residues: CASSFPTYSYEQYF.

The V call is TRBV11-2, the J call TRBJ1-1; possible D gene TRBD1, 6 bases. The CDR3 runs 16 residues. With 4 bases removed from V and 1 base from J, the gap between germline ends came to 16 bases. Per germline, CDR1 SGHAT and CDR2 FQNNGV. The CDR3 DNA sequence: TGTGCCAGCAGCTCCCCATGGGGGGGCGCGAACACTGAAGCTTTCTTT. This encodes CASSSPWGGANTEAFF.

In this sample, this clone turned up once. The chain is built from TRBV30 and TRBJ1-3; possibly TRBD1 for D (5 bases). Between the trimmed V and J ends, which lost 0 bases and 0 bases, there was a span of 9 bases. CDR3 length: 15 amino acids. Per the germline V gene, CDR1 is GTSNPN and CDR2 is SVGIG (reference sequence). In nucleotides, the CDR3 is TGTGCCTGGAGTGTCGACAGTCACTCTGGAAACACCATATATTTT. Protein: CAWSVDSHSGNTIYF.